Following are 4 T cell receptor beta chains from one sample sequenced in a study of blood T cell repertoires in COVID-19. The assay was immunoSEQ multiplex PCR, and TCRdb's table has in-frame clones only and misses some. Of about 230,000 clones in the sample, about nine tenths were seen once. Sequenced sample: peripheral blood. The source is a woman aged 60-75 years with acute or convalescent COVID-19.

The CDR3 loop is CASSLFSISAWNIQYF. The CDR3, as DNA: TGTGCCAGCAGCTTGTTTTCGATTAGCGCTTGGAACATTCAGTACTTC. V gene TRBV5-6 combines with J gene TRBJ2-4; tentative D call: TRBD2 (5 bases). The length of the CDR3 is 16 residues. Germline CDR1 and CDR2: SGHDT and YYEEEE. The ends were cut back, 1 base at V and 7 bases at J, with 18 bases in the middle.

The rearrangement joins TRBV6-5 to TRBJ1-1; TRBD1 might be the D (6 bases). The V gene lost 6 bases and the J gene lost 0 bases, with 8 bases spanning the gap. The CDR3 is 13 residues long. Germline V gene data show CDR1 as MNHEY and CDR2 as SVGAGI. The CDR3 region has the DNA TGTGCCAGCAGCCGGACAGTGAACACTGAAGCTTTCTTT. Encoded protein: CASSRTVNTEAFF.

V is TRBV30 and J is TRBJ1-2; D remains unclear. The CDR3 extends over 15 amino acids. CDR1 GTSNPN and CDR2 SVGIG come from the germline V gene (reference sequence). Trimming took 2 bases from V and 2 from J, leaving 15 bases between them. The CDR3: CAWSRSSSRNYGYTF. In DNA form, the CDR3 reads TGTGCCTGGAGTCGGAGCTCTAGTAGGAACTATGGCTACACCTTC.

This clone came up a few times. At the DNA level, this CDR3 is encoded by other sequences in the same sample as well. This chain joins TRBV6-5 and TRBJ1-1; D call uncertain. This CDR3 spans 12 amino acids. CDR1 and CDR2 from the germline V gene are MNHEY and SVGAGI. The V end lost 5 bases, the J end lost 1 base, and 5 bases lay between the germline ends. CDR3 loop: CASSPGNTEAFF. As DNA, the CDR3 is TGTGCCAGCAGTCCAGGGAACACTGAAGCTTTCTTT.